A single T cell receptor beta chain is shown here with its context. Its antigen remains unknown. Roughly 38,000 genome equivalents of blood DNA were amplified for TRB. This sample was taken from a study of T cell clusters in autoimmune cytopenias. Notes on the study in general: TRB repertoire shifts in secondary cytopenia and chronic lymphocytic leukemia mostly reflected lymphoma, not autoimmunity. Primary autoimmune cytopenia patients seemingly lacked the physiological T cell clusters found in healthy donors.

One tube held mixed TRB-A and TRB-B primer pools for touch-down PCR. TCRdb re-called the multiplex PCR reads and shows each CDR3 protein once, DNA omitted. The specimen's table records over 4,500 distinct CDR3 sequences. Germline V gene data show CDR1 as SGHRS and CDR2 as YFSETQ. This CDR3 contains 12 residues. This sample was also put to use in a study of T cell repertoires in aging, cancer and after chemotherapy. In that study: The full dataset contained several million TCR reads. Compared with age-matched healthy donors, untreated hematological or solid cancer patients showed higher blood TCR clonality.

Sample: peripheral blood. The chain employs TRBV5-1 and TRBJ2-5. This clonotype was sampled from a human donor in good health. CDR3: CASSLAGETQYF.